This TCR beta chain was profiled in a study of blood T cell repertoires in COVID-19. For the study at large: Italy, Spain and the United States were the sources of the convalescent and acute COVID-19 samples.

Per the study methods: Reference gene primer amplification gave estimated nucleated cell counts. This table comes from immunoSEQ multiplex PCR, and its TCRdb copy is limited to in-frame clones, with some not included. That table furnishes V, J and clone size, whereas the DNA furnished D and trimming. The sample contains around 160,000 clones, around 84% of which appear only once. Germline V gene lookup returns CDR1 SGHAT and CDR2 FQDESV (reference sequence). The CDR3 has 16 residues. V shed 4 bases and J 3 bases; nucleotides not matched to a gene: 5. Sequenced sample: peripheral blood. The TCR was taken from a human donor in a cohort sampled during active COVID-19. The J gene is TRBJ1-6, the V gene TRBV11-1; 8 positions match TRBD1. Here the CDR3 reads CASSSGQGIYNSPLHF. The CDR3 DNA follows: TGTGCCAGCAGCTCCGGACAGGGCATCTATAATTCACCCCTCCACTTT.